The 2 T cell receptor beta chains reported below all come from one sample, sequenced in a study of shared clonotypes between healthy human individuals. The data were produced by immunoSEQ multiplex PCR, yet TCRdb's version contains in-frame clones alone and is incomplete. The sample includes over a million clones, about four fifths of them seen just once. The sequenced sample was memory CD4+ T cells from PBMCs. The subset is: CD45RA-negative fraction. These receptors were collected from a man aged 18 to 30 in good health. Some clones in this sample may be carry-over from other donors' samples.

In the case of this clone: Other nucleotide sequences in the sample specify the same CDR3. The rearrangement links TRBV7-2 to TRBJ2-7; 7 bases fit TRBD2. Germline assignment: CDR1 SGHTA and CDR2 FQGNSA. This CDR3 spans 15 amino acids. After removal of 2 bases from V and 4 bases from J, the junction contained 8 bases not matched to a gene. The CDR3 DNA reads as TGTGCCAGCAGCTTAAGAGCGGGATCTAGTTACGAGCAGTACTTC. Translating gives CASSLRAGSSYEQYF.

This chain joins TRBV29-1 and TRBJ2-1; 7 nucleotides line up with TRBD2. Germline loops: CDR1 SQVTM, CDR2 ANQGSEA. The CDR3 totals 12 residues. The trim removed 7 bases at V and 8 bases at J, leaving 8 bases unmatched. CDR3 sequence: CSGLLAMDEQFF. Written as DNA, the CDR3 is TGCAGCGGATTACTAGCGATGGATGAGCAGTTCTTC.